These 27 T cell receptor beta chains were sequenced from one sample in a study of blood T cell repertoires in COVID-19. Only in-frame clones appear in the TCRdb table, and some are missing; sequencing was by immunoSEQ multiplex PCR. The sample yields 450,000 to 500,000 clones, 70% to 90% seen once. The specimen was peripheral blood. All receptors derive from a human donor in a cohort sampled during active COVID-19.

The rearrangement uses TRBV6-5 and TRBJ2-2; D is possibly TRBD2 (6 bases). Trimming cost V 6 bases and J 0 bases, with 11 bases left between them. Germline loops: CDR1 MNHEY, CDR2 SVGAGI. The CDR3 totals 15 residues. The CDR3 region has the DNA TGTGCCAGCAGCCGAGCGGGCGCGAACACCGGGGAGCTGTTTTTT. This gives the protein CASSRAGANTGELFF.

This clone occurred once. The rearrangement uses TRBV5-4 and TRBJ2-5; 15 bases match TRBD2. The CDR3 totals 16 residues. V dropped 5 bases and J dropped 0; count of bases not matched to a gene: 2. Germline V gene data show CDR1 as SGHNT and CDR2 as YYREEE (reference sequence). CDR3 protein: CASRRTSGRDQETQYF. The CDR3 bases are TGTGCCAGCAGACGGACTAGCGGGAGGGACCAAGAGACCCAGTACTTC.

The chain combines TRBV19 with TRBJ2-3, with 15 nucleotides matching TRBD2. Unmatched junction bases numbered 2, after V lost 4 bases and J lost 3 bases. CDR1 and CDR2 (germline): LNHDA, SQIVND (reference sequence). This CDR3 spans 16 amino acids. The CDR3 protein is CASSTGTSGRTDTQYF. In DNA, the CDR3 is TGTGCCAGTAGTACCGGGACTAGCGGGAGGACAGATACGCAGTATTTT.

The chain links TRBV30 to TRBJ2-1, with D perhaps matching TRBD2 (5 bases). Germline V gives CDR1 GTSNPN, CDR2 SVGIG (reference sequence). The CDR3 length is 14 residues. Deletions cut 5 bases from V and 0 bases from J, with 11 bases between. The CDR3 nucleotides are TGTGCCTGGCAAACTAGGAGCTCCTACAATGAGCAGTTCTTC. It specifies CAWQTRSSYNEQFF.

The rearrangement links TRBV19 to TRBJ2-2; D is undetermined. Germline assignment: CDR1 LNHDA and CDR2 SQIVND (reference sequence). Trimming left V 9 bases short and J 4 bases short, with 15 bases between. There are 14 residues in the CDR3. CDR3: CASSPRISTGELFF. The DNA for the CDR3 is TGTGCCAGCTCCCCTAGAATTAGCACCGGGGAGCTGTTTTTT.

There are a few counts of this clone. The chain joins TRBV29-1 to TRBJ2-1, with 11 bases matching TRBD2. CDR3 size: 15 residues. Looked up from germline, CDR1 is SQVTM and CDR2 is ANQGSEA. Trimming at V came to 4 bases and at J to 4 bases, leaving 6 bases not matched to a gene. The CDR3 DNA sequence: TGCAGCGTTGCCTCCGGGACTAGCGGTTACAATGAGCAGTTCTTC. Encoded protein: CSVASGTSGYNEQFF.

V is TRBV30 and J is TRBJ2-3, with 9 positions matching TRBD2. The CDR3 totals 16 residues. With V trimmed by 3 bases and J by 2 bases, 9 bases remained unmatched. The germline V gene has CDR1 GTSNPN and CDR2 SVGIG (reference sequence). The CDR3 sequence is CAWSFLAGSHTDTQYF. In DNA form, the CDR3 reads TGTGCCTGGAGCTTTCTAGCGGGGAGTCACACAGATACGCAGTATTTT.

The chain has TRBV5-4 and TRBJ2-1, with 14 bases identical to TRBD2. The CDR3 sequence is 20 residues long. CDR1 is SGHNT, CDR2 YYREEE, per germline (reference sequence). J gave up 0 bases and V 4 bases, and 12 bases lay outside the gene matches. The CDR3, as DNA: TGTGCCAGCAGCCCCAGGGGACTAGCGGGAGTCCCGAGCTCCTACAATGAGCAGTTCTTC. This sequence encodes CASSPRGLAGVPSSYNEQFF.

This clone was seen only once. The rearrangement uses TRBV6-1 and TRBJ1-3; 8 nucleotides line up with TRBD1. The CDR3 spans 19 residues. The germline CDR1 and CDR2 sequences are MNHNS and SASEGT. After removal of 2 bases from V and 2 bases from J, the junction contained 14 bases not matched to a gene. CDR3 loop: CASSERRGQAVGPGNTIYF. Here the CDR3 DNA reads TGTGCCAGCAGTGAACGTCGGGGACAGGCGGTAGGACCTGGAAACACCATATATTTT.

The chain employs TRBV5-4 and TRBJ1-2; no definite D call. CDR1 and CDR2 (germline): SGHNT, YYREEE (reference sequence). Trimming left V 6 bases short and J 8 bases short, with 20 bases between. This CDR3 has 14 residues. The CDR3 DNA is TGTGCCAGCACCTCGGGAGCAGTTAAAAGAGGCTACACCTTC. Protein sequence: CASTSGAVKRGYTF.

This clone was counted a single time. The genes are TRBV7-2 and TRBJ2-3; TRBD2 aligns across 10 bases. The germline V gene has CDR1 SGHTA and CDR2 FQGNSA. This CDR3 is 16 amino acids long. Trimming at V came to 5 bases and at J to 1 base, leaving 6 bases not matched to a gene. CDR3 amino acids: CASSPSAGGGTDTQYF. DNA for the CDR3: TGTGCCAGCAGCCCATCAGCGGGAGGGGGCACAGATACGCAGTATTTT. The full variable domain, with the rest looked up from reference TRBV7-2 and TRBJ2-3, is GAGVSQSPSNKVTEKGKDVELRCDPISGHTALYWYRQSLGQGLEFLIYFQGNSAPDKSGLPSDRFSAERTGGSVSTLTIQRTQQEDSAVYLCASSPSAGGGTDTQYFGPGTRLTVL.

This clone occurred once. The J gene is TRBJ2-3, the V gene TRBV2, with a tentative D call TRBD1 (6 bases). CDR1 is SNHLY, CDR2 FYNNEI, per germline. Trimming shortened V by 5 bases and J by 4 bases, and 10 bases separated the two germline ends. This CDR3 region has 13 residues. The CDR3 DNA sequence: TGTGCCAGCAGTAGGGACACCGCAGATACGCAGTATTTT. Its protein product is CASSRDTADTQYF.

This rearrangement joins TRBV7-2 to TRBJ1-3; D is unclear. The CDR3 spans 14 residues. Trimming removed 5 bases at V and 0 bases at J, with 8 bases between. The germline V gene has CDR1 SGHTA and CDR2 FQGNSA. The CDR3: CASSRGSSGNTIYF. Here the CDR3 DNA reads TGTGCCAGCAGCCGCGGGAGCTCTGGAAACACCATATATTTT.

The V gene is TRBV29-1, the J gene TRBJ1-1, with 8 bases fitting TRBD1. Germline V gene sequence: CDR1 SQVTM, CDR2 ANQGSEA. The CDR3 runs to 14 residues. Trimming took 0 bases from V and 5 from J; bases not matched to a gene: 5. CDR3 protein: CSVEDLTGGTEAFF. The CDR3 DNA reads TGCAGCGTTGAAGACCTAACAGGGGGAACTGAAGCTTTCTTT.

The chain is built from TRBV6-5 and TRBJ2-4, with a tentative D call TRBD1 (6 bases). Trimming cost V 6 bases and J 1 base, with 10 bases left between them. The CDR3 is 14 residues long. Germline-derived CDR1 and CDR2 are MNHEY and SVGAGI. The CDR3 here is CASSQGTAKNIQYF. CDR3 nucleotide sequence: TGTGCCAGCAGCCAGGGGACGGCCAAAAACATTCAGTACTTC.

The chain combines TRBV6-5 with TRBJ1-2; TRBD1 agrees at 7 bases. The V and J ends lost 6 bases and 8 bases, in that order; junction bases with no gene match: 6. Germline CDR1 MNHEY, CDR2 SVGAGI. The CDR3 spans 12 residues. The CDR3 region has the DNA TGTGCCAGCAGCCAGGGGGGCAGGGGCTACACCTTC. Residues: CASSQGGRGYTF.

The V call is TRBV6-5, the J call TRBJ2-3, with a tentative D call TRBD2 (6 bases). This CDR3 has 14 residues. Germline CDR1 and CDR2: MNHEY and SVGAGI. Trimming left V 6 bases short and J 5 bases short, with 15 bases between. The CDR3 spells CASRDGTGRDTQYF. CDR3 bases: TGTGCCAGCAGGGACGGGACTGGACGAGATACGCAGTATTTT.

This rearrangement joins TRBV18 to TRBJ2-1, with 10 positions matching TRBD2. The V gene's germline CDR1 is KGHSH and CDR2 LQKENI. This CDR3 is 17 amino acids long. Losses at the gene ends were 3 bases for V and 7 bases for J; bases not matched to a gene: 12. This CDR3 reads CASSPILSSGRVNEQFF. The CDR3 nucleotides are TGTGCCAGCTCACCGATACTATCGAGCGGGAGGGTTAATGAGCAGTTCTTC.

V is TRBV5-1 and J is TRBJ1-2; perhaps TRBD1 as D (5 bases). The CDR3 sequence is 17 residues long. The germline V gene has CDR1 SGHRS and CDR2 YFSETQ. V was pared by 3 bases and J by 0 bases, with 18 bases between. The CDR3 DNA reads as TGCGCCAGCAGCTGGGACTTAGGGAGTTTAGCTAACTATGGCTACACCTTC. Translation: CASSWDLGSLANYGYTF.

This chain links TRBV5-4 with TRBJ1-1; weak D call: TRBD1 (5 bases). The CDR3 totals 13 residues. Per germline, CDR1 SGHNT and CDR2 YYREEE (reference sequence). The V gene lost 7 bases and the J gene lost 4 bases, with 14 bases spanning the gap. The CDR3 here is CASHLQGITEAFF. CDR3 nucleotide sequence: TGTGCCAGCCACCTTCAGGGAATCACTGAAGCTTTCTTT.

V is TRBV19 and J is TRBJ2-1; 12 bases are a match to TRBD1. V lost 3 bases, J lost 6 bases, and 9 bases stayed unmatched. From germline, CDR1 is LNHDA and CDR2 SQIVND (reference sequence). This CDR3 is 17 amino acids long. The CDR3 reads CASSMGGTGGEGNEQFF. The CDR3 DNA follows: TGTGCCAGTAGTATGGGGGGGACAGGGGGCGAAGGCAATGAGCAGTTCTTC. Full variable domain (remainder filled in from reference TRBV19 and TRBJ2-1): DGGITQSPKYLFRKEGQNVTLSCEQNLNHDAMYWYRQDPGQGLRLIYYSQIVNDFQKGDIAEGYSVSREKKESFPLTVTSAQKNPTAFYLCASSMGGTGGEGNEQFFGPGTRLTVL.

This rearrangement joins TRBV6-4 to TRBJ1-6; 8 bases are shared with TRBD1. Trimming took 2 bases from V and 10 from J; bases not matched to a gene: 7. The CDR3 contains 15 residues. Germline V gives CDR1 MRHNA, CDR2 SNTAGT. CDR3 protein: CASSDGTGRGSPLHF. DNA for the CDR3: TGTGCCAGCAGTGACGGGACAGGTCGAGGCTCACCCCTCCACTTT.

CDR3 amino acids: CSGGQGASDTQYF. The CDR3 nucleotides read TGCAGCGGGGGACAGGGGGCTTCAGATACGCAGTATTTT. This chain links TRBV29-1 with TRBJ2-3, with 12 nucleotides matching TRBD1. The germline V gene encodes CDR1 SQVTM and CDR2 ANQGSEA. The length of the CDR3 is 13 residues. The V and J ends lost 7 bases and 4 bases, in that order; junction bases with no gene match: 3.

Worth noting for this clone: The same CDR3 is also encoded by other DNA sequences in this sample. The genes are TRBV28 and TRBJ1-3; D unresolved. The V end was cut by 6 bases, the J end by 0 bases, with 12 bases between. The CDR3 is 15 residues long. CDR1 and CDR2 (germline): MDHEN, SYDVKM. CDR3 in DNA: TGTGCCAGCAGCTTGCACGGGGTCTCTGGAAACACCATATATTTT. It encodes CASSLHGVSGNTIYF.

The V and J genes are TRBV5-1 and TRBJ2-3; D may be TRBD1 (5 bases). Germline CDR1 SGHRS, CDR2 YFSETQ. The CDR3 loop spans 15 amino acids. Trimming cost V 1 base and J 1 base, with 10 bases left between them. CDR3 loop: CASSLWGERTDTQYF. The CDR3 coding sequence is TGCGCCAGCAGCTTGTGGGGCGAGCGCACAGATACGCAGTATTTT.

The genes are TRBV5-4 and TRBJ2-1; 13 positions match TRBD2. The CDR3 sequence is 14 residues long. CDR1 is SGHNT, CDR2 YYREEE, per germline (reference sequence). Germline trimming cut 4 bases from V and 12 bases from J; bases unmatched to any gene: 7. The DNA for the CDR3 is TGTGCCAGCAGCCGGACTAGCGGGGGACCCGGGCAGTTCTTC. It is translated as CASSRTSGGPGQFF.

In its sample, this clone was seen once. J is TRBJ1-4 and V is TRBV2; possibly TRBD1 for D (6 bases). This CDR3 has 14 residues. With 6 bases removed from V and 3 bases from J, the gap between germline ends came to 11 bases. Germline CDR1 reads SNHLY; CDR2 reads FYNNEI. The DNA for the CDR3 is TGTGCCAGCAGAACAGGGTTATCTAATGAAAAACTGTTTTTT. Translating gives CASRTGLSNEKLFF. The entire variable domain, with the rest obtained from reference TRBV2 and TRBJ1-4, is as follows: EPEVTQTPSHQVTQMGQEVILRCVPISNHLYFYWYRQILGQKVEFLVSFYNNEISEKSEIFDDQFSVERPDGSNFTLKIRSTKLEDSAMYFCASRTGLSNEKLFFGSGTQLSVL.